This TCR beta chain emerged from a study of blood T cell repertoires in COVID-19. About the study: The United States, Italy and Spain provided the acute and convalescent COVID-19 samples. From T cells, B-cell-depleted T cells, or PBMCs came the material, which was cDNA or gDNA.

The CDR3 covers 13 residues. V was shortened by 5 bases and J by 7 bases, with 14 bases between the two germline ends. Germline V gives CDR1 MNHEY, CDR2 SVGAGI. In the original processing: The assay estimated nucleated cells by amplifying reference gene primers. Clones were read by immunoSEQ multiplex PCR, and TCRdb kept only the in-frame ones, dropping some. V and J calls and clone size are those listed in that table; D and trimming were worked out from the DNA. The repertoire has fewer than 65,000 clones, more than 90% of them found once; the top ten carry 3.5% to 4%. V and J are TRBV6-5 and TRBJ1-1; D is ambiguous. What was sequenced was peripheral blood. This receptor was taken from a human donor in a cohort sampled during active COVID-19. The CDR3 loop reads CASSRTGNGEAFF. The CDR3 DNA sequence: TGTGCCAGCAGTAGGACGGGGAACGGTGAAGCTTTCTTT.